These T cell receptor beta chains were read from a single sample in a study of breast tumors, draining lymph nodes, adjacent tissues. One entry per CDR3 protein results from TCRdb running MiXCR on the multiplex PCR reads. The sample records fewer than 90,000 distinct CDR3 sequences, 25% to 35% being singletons. The sequencing sample was made of axillary lymph node tissue. The origin of the receptors is a female donor with breast cancer. Some clones in this sample may be carry-over from other donors' samples. Each CDR3 is given with its conserved first and last residue. D genes are given only for firm matches. Size is stated for part of the rows, as once, few or many counts, or as a class when the clone is expanded.

j_call clone_size d_call v_call cdr3_nt cdr3_aa
TRBJ2-3 - TRBD2 TRBV7-9 TGTGCCAGCAGCTCTCTAGCGGGAGGGCCAAGAAATACGCAGTATTTT CASSSLAGGPRNTQYF
TRBJ2-1 many - TRBV12-3/TRBV12-4 TGTGCCAGCAGCACGACTAGTCCCAATGAGCAGTTCTTC CASSTTSPNEQFF
TRBJ2-7 many - TRBV16 TGTGCCAGCACCGAGGGGGGGGCGTCGTGGGAGCAGTACTTC CASTEGGASWEQYF
TRBJ2-7 many TRBD1 TRBV7-6 TGTGCCAGCAGCCCCCAACGAGGACAGGGCGAGCAGTACTTC CASSPQRGQGEQYF
TRBJ2-1 many TRBD2 TRBV7-9 TGTGCCAGCAGCTTCCTAGCGGGCTCCTACAATGAGCAGTTCTTC CASSFLAGSYNEQFF
TRBJ2-2 many - TRBV4-1 TGCGCCAGCAGCCATCCCCGTCTGTATTCGAACACCGGGGAGCTGTTTTTT CASSHPRLYSNTGELFF
TRBJ2-2 many - TRBV5-6 TGTGCCAGCAGTTACGGCGGGGAGCTGTTTTTT CASSYGGELFF
TRBJ2-1 many - TRBV3-1 TGTGCCAGCAGCCAATGGAATGAGCAGTTCTTC CASSQWNEQFF
TRBJ2-1 many - TRBV6-2/TRBV6-3 TGTGCCAGCAGTTATACCTATGAGCAGTTCTTC CASSYTYEQFF
TRBJ2-1 few TRBD2 TRBV6-2/TRBV6-3 TGTGCCAGCAGATCAACTAGCGGGAGCAATGAGCAGTTCTTC CASRSTSGSNEQFF
TRBJ2-7 many - TRBV7-3 TGTGCCAGCAGCTTAATCTACCCAACAACTAATTTCTCCTACGAGCAGTACTTC CASSLIYPTTNFSYEQYF
TRBJ1-6 medium-sized - TRBV10-3 TGTGCCATCAGTGAGTCAGGGAGGGATTCACCCCTCCACTTT CAISESGRDSPLHF
TRBJ2-5 many TRBD2 TRBV4-1 TGCGCCAGCAAACCGGCGGGAGAGGAGGGAGAGACCCAGTACTTC CASKPAGEEGETQYF
TRBJ2-2 - - TRBV10-3 TGTGCCATCGGTGATCGTCAGACTACCGGGGAGCTGTTTTTT CAIGDRQTTGELFF
TRBJ2-2 - - TRBV20-1 TGCAGTGCTAGGGTGGGGGCGGCCGGGGCGCTGCTTTTT CSARVGAAGALLF
TRBJ2-7 - TRBD2 TRBV20-1 TGCAGTGCTAGCTTAGCGGGAGGAGTTTACGAGCGGTGCTTC CSASLAGGVYERCF
TRBJ1-1 few TRBD1 TRBV9 TGTGCCAGCAGCTCATTGGGACAGGCAAACACTGAAGCTTTCTTT CASSSLGQANTEAFF
TRBJ1-2 - - TRBV14 TGTGCCGGCAGCCAAGGGCGACAGGAAGTCGGCTACACCTTC CAGSQGRQEVGYTF
TRBJ1-2 many TRBD1 TRBV20-1 TGCAGTGCTGGAACTGACAGGGCCTATGGCTACACCTTC CSAGTDRAYGYTF
TRBJ1-1 - - TRBV5-1 TGCGCCAGCAGCTTTTCCGCAGTCGGGGGATGGAACACTGAAGCTTTCTTT CASSFSAVGGWNTEAFF
TRBJ2-7 - - TRBV6-2/TRBV6-3 TGTGCCAGCAGCCCCACGGGACTCCTAACCTACGAGCAGTACTTC CASSPTGLLTYEQYF
TRBJ2-1 many TRBD1 TRBV6-2/TRBV6-3 TGTGCCAGCAGGACAGGGGTGCGCTCCTACAATGAGCAGTTCTTC CASRTGVRSYNEQFF
TRBJ2-5 many - TRBV18 TGTGCCAGCTTATTCCAAGAGACCCAGTACTTC CASLFQETQYF
TRBJ2-1 many TRBD2 TRBV4-2 TGTGCCAGCAGCCAAGTAGGGACTAGCGGGAGCTTGGGGGATGAGCAGTTCTTC CASSQVGTSGSLGDEQFF
TRBJ1-1 - - TRBV4-2 TGTGCCAGCAGCCAAGAGTCAACAGCCCGAAACACTGAAGCTTTCTTT CASSQESTARNTEAFF
TRBJ2-7 many - TRBV3-1 TGTGCCAGCAGCCAAGCGGCGGGCGAGCAGTACTTC CASSQAAGEQYF
TRBJ2-6 - - TRBV9 TGTGCCAGCAGCGCCGCAGGGGCCAACGTCCTGACTTTC CASSAAGANVLTF
TRBJ2-3 many - TRBV19 TGTGCCAGTAGCCCACCGGGCGGGAAGGCGCAGTATTTT CASSPPGGKAQYF
TRBJ2-7 many - TRBV19 TGTGCCAGTAGTTGGGCGGCGGGTGAGCAGTACTTC CASSWAAGEQYF
TRBJ2-1 few - TRBV7-9 TGTGCCAGCAGCCCCCCAGCGGCGGTTGGTGACCAGTTCTTC CASSPPAAVGDQFF
TRBJ2-4 many TRBD1 TRBV10-3 TGTGCCACCTCCGGGACAGGGAGCACTCAGTACTTC CATSGTGSTQYF
TRBJ2-5 many - TRBV30 TGTGCCTGGGAGAGAGAAGAGACCCAGTACTTC CAWEREETQYF
TRBJ2-4 many - TRBV4-2 TGTGCCAGCAGCCAAGAATTTGCGGAGCGGGTCATTCAGTACTTC CASSQEFAERVIQYF
TRBJ2-1 many TRBD2 TRBV19 TGTGCCAGTAGTATCGGGAGGAATGAGCAGTTCTTC CASSIGRNEQFF
TRBJ2-2 many TRBD2 TRBV6-5 TGTGCCAGCAGTTCGGGGGGCACCGGGGAGCTGTTTTTT CASSSGGTGELFF
TRBJ1-1 many - TRBV2 TGTGCCAGCAGCCACCCGGTTACAGCGCTTACTGAAGCTTTCTTT CASSHPVTALTEAFF
TRBJ2-5 many TRBD2 TRBV7-9 TGTGCCAGCAGGGTAGGACTAGCGGTCCAAGAGACCCAGTACTTC CASRVGLAVQETQYF
TRBJ1-3 many TRBD1 TRBV29-1 TGCAGCGGCTCCGACAGGGGCTCGGACACCATATATTTT CSGSDRGSDTIYF
TRBJ2-1 many TRBD2 TRBV11-2 TGTGCCAGCAGCTTAGCGGGAGGGCCGCCCTACAATGAGCAGTTCTTC CASSLAGGPPYNEQFF
TRBJ1-1 many - TRBV7-2 TGTGCCAGCAGCTCCCTACGAAGCGGAGTGAACACTGAAGCTTTCTTT CASSSLRSGVNTEAFF
TRBJ2-7 - TRBD1 TRBV9 TGTGCCAGCAGCACGGCACGGGACAGGGGTTACGAGCAGTACTTC CASSTARDRGYEQYF
TRBJ1-2 many - TRBV18 TGTGCCAGCTCAATGCGCGACGAATCCAATGGCTACACCTTC CASSMRDESNGYTF
TRBJ1-5 few TRBD1 TRBV27 TGTGCCAGCAGAGACAGGGATGGTCAGCCCCAGCATTTT CASRDRDGQPQHF
TRBJ1-5 many TRBD1 TRBV5-8 TGTGCCAGCAGCTTGGGTGACAGGGGTGGGATCCGCAATCAGCCCCAGCATTTT CASSLGDRGGIRNQPQHF
TRBJ1-1 - - TRBV2 TGTGCCAGCAGTGTGGTACCGAACACTGAAGCTTTCTTT CASSVVPNTEAFF
TRBJ2-7 once - TRBV2 TGTGTCGGCGGGGTGGGTTACGAGCAGTACTTC CVGGVGYEQYF
TRBJ2-7 many TRBD2 TRBV7-9 TGTGCCAGCAGCCCGCGGGAGAGGCCACTGGGGCAGTACTTC CASSPRERPLGQYF
TRBJ2-1 many TRBD2 TRBV5-1 TGCGCCAGCAGTTCTCCCCTCCTAGCGGGTGTTTACAATGAGCAGTTCTTC CASSSPLLAGVYNEQFF
TRBJ2-7 many - TRBV11-2 TGTGCCAGCAGCTTGTCCAGGGTCGAGCAGTACTTC CASSLSRVEQYF
TRBJ2-7 many - TRBV7-2 TGTGCCAGCAGCTTAGGCGGGCCCGGGGGCTACGAGCAGTACTTC CASSLGGPGGYEQYF
TRBJ1-1 few - TRBV7-2 TGTGCCAGCAGCTTAAACAGGGACACTGAAGCTTTCTTT CASSLNRDTEAFF
TRBJ1-1 - TRBD1 TRBV10-3 TGTGCCATCAGAAGACAGGGAATGAACACTGAAGCTTTCTTT CAIRRQGMNTEAFF
TRBJ2-7 - - TRBV19 TGTGCCAGTAGTATCCGGGACGGACCCTACGAGCAGTACTTC CASSIRDGPYEQYF
TRBJ1-2 - - TRBV19 TGTGCCAGCACGATTCGTGTCGGGGGCTACACCTTC CASTIRVGGYTF
TRBJ2-1 many TRBD2 TRBV24-1 TGTGCCACCAGTGATCCTAGATTAGCGGGAGAGGTCAATGAGCAGTTCTTC CATSDPRLAGEVNEQFF
TRBJ1-1 few - TRBV18 TGTGCCACCAACTCTTACCTAAACACTGAAGCTTTCTTT CATNSYLNTEAFF